These 32 T cell receptor beta chains originate from one sample sequenced in a study of blood T cell repertoires in COVID-19. TCRdb keeps only in-frame clones here, not all; method: immunoSEQ multiplex PCR. The sample lists roughly 140,000 clones; 75% to 90% were seen once. The sequencing sample was made of peripheral blood. These receptors were obtained from a woman between 50 and 59 years old with acute or convalescent COVID-19.

The rearrangement joins TRBV20-1 to TRBJ2-1, with D tentatively TRBD2 (5 bases). The germline V gene has CDR1 DFQATT and CDR2 SNEGSKA (reference sequence). V gave up 3 bases and J gave up 2 bases, with 11 bases separating them. This CDR3 is built from 14 residues. CDR3 amino acids: CSASLGNTYNEQFF. In DNA, the CDR3 is TGCAGTGCTAGTCTCGGGAACACCTACAATGAGCAGTTCTTC.

V is TRBV7-2 and J is TRBJ2-7, with unresolved D. Germline assignment: CDR1 SGHTA and CDR2 FQGNSA. The CDR3 runs 15 residues. V was trimmed by 1 base and J by 3 bases, leaving 13 bases between them. The CDR3 sequence is CASSLGALLDYEQYF. The CDR3 DNA reads TGTGCCAGCAGCTTAGGAGCCCTACTCGACTACGAGCAGTACTTC.

The V call is TRBV6-5, the J call TRBJ1-1; D may be TRBD1 (5 bases). Trimming cost V 7 bases and J 2 bases, with 14 bases left between them. This CDR3 is built from 14 residues. Germline V gene lookup returns CDR1 MNHEY and CDR2 SVGAGI. This CDR3 reads CASNLQVSNTEAFF. CDR3 sequence (DNA): TGTGCCAGCAACCTACAGGTGTCCAACACTGAAGCTTTCTTT.

This chain links TRBV24-1 with TRBJ1-1, with D unclear. Trimming took 9 bases from V and 1 from J, leaving 11 bases between them. The germline V gene encodes CDR1 KGHDR and CDR2 SFDVKD. CDR3 length: 13 amino acids. CDR3 bases: TGTGCCACCGCGACCCAGGCGAACACTGAAGCTTTCTTT. Translating it yields CATATQANTEAFF.

The genes are TRBV6-5 and TRBJ1-1; D unclear. Germline-derived CDR1 and CDR2 are MNHEY and SVGAGI. This CDR3 region has 13 residues. V was shortened by 5 bases and J by 6 bases, with 13 bases between the two germline ends. The CDR3 region is CASSLAGWSEAFF. CDR3 DNA: TGTGCCAGCAGTCTTGCCGGTTGGTCTGAAGCTTTCTTT.

The chain links TRBV14 to TRBJ1-2; the match to TRBD1 covers 9 bases. This CDR3 spans 14 amino acids. J was trimmed by 4 bases and V by 4 bases; bases with no gene match: 4. Germline assignment: CDR1 SGHDN and CDR2 FVKESK. In nucleotides, the CDR3 is TGTGCCAGCAGCCCGGACAGGGGCGGCTATGGCTACACCTTC. It codes for CASSPDRGGYGYTF.

The rearrangement uses TRBV29-1 and TRBJ1-1; tentative D call: TRBD1 (5 bases). V dropped 6 bases and J dropped 8 bases, with 19 bases sitting between them. Per germline, CDR1 SQVTM and CDR2 ANQGSEA. The CDR3 is made up of 13 amino acids. The CDR3 bases are TGCAGCGTAGGGCGGTGGGAGGGACCCGAAGCTTTCTTT. Protein product: CSVGRWEGPEAFF.

CDR3 coding DNA: TGTGCCATCAGCCGAGTGGGGAGCTCCTACAATGAGCAGTTCTTC. It encodes CAISRVGSSYNEQFF. The V and J genes are TRBV10-3 and TRBJ2-1, with a possible D match to TRBD2 (5 bases). The CDR3 sequence is 15 residues long. Germline CDR1 is ENHRY and CDR2 is SYGVKD. The V gene lost 6 bases and the J gene lost 0 bases, with 12 bases spanning the gap.

This rearrangement joins TRBV27 to TRBJ2-3; D remains unclear. The CDR3 length is 11 residues. Germline V gene sequence: CDR1 MNHEY, CDR2 SMNVEV (reference sequence). V shed 7 bases and J shed 0 bases, with 2 bases lying between them. This CDR3 is CASTSTDTQYF. The CDR3, as DNA: TGTGCCAGCACTAGCACAGATACGCAGTATTTT.

This chain links TRBV5-4 with TRBJ1-4; D gene ambiguous. Looked up from germline, CDR1 is SGHNT and CDR2 is YYREEE (reference sequence). The CDR3 has 15 residues. Trimming shortened V by 2 bases and J by 3 bases, and 11 bases separated the two germline ends. The CDR3 is CASSLTGASNEKLFF. The CDR3, as DNA: TGTGCCAGCAGCTTAACGGGAGCATCTAATGAAAAACTGTTTTTT. Looking up the rest from reference TRBV5-4 and TRBJ1-4 gives the full variable domain: ETGVTQSPTHLIKTRGQQVTLRCSSQSGHNTVSWYQQALGQGPQFIFQYYREEENGRGNFPPRFSGLQFPNYSSELNVNALELDDSALYLCASSLTGASNEKLFFGSGTQLSVL.

This clone has a handful of counts. The chain combines TRBV3-1 (or the pseudogene TRBV3-2) with TRBJ2-2, with 13 bases aligning to TRBD2. The CDR3 covers 17 residues. Germline CDR1 is LGHDT and CDR2 is YNNKEL (reference sequence). Trimming took 6 bases from V and 0 from J; bases not matched to a gene: 4. Here the CDR3 reads CASRQLAGGSNTGELFF. The CDR3 DNA is TGTGCCAGCAGACAACTAGCGGGAGGGTCGAACACCGGGGAGCTGTTTTTT.

The chain uses TRBV27 and TRBJ2-2; D is perhaps TRBD1 (5 bases). V was cut by 6 bases and J by 5 bases, with 16 bases left in between. The CDR3 contains 15 residues. Germline V gene sequence: CDR1 MNHEY, CDR2 SMNVEV (reference sequence). In DNA, the CDR3 is TGTGCCAGCAGACTTACAGACAGTTTTACCGGGGAGCTGTTTTTT. Translation: CASRLTDSFTGELFF.

The chain joins TRBV11-2 to TRBJ1-2; 7 bases are a match to TRBD1. Germline-derived CDR1 and CDR2 are SGHAT and FQNNGV. Germline trimming cut 10 bases from V and 8 bases from J; bases unmatched to any gene: 16. This CDR3 has 14 amino acids. DNA for the CDR3: TGTGCCACCCTACCGAGAGGGGGCAGGGAAGGCTACACCTTC. It specifies CATLPRGGREGYTF.

Worth noting for this clone: This specimen includes other DNA sequences encoding the same CDR3. The chain carries TRBV27 and TRBJ1-1, with 7 bases identical to TRBD1. Germline-derived CDR1 and CDR2 are MNHEY and SMNVEV (reference sequence). Trimming removed 6 bases from V and 5 bases from J; junction bases left unmatched: 6. This CDR3 is built from 13 residues. This CDR3 is CASSSQGRTEAFF. The CDR3 DNA sequence: TGTGCCAGCAGCTCACAGGGGAGGACTGAAGCTTTCTTT.

Here the CDR3 reads CASRRGPTDTGELFF. The CDR3 nucleotides are TGTGCCAGCAGGAGGGGGCCTACCGACACCGGGGAGCTGTTTTTT. The V and J genes are TRBV9 and TRBJ2-2; 7 bases match TRBD1. Germline trimming cut 5 bases from V and 3 bases from J; bases unmatched to any gene: 7. The CDR3 runs 15 residues. The germline V gene has CDR1 SGDLS and CDR2 YYNGEE. Based on the CDR3 plus reference TRBV9 and TRBJ2-2, the full variable domain is DSGVTQTPKHLITATGQRVTLRCSPRSGDLSVYWYQQSLDQGLQFLIQYYNGEERAKGNILERFSAQQFPDLHSELNLSSLELGDSALYFCASRRGPTDTGELFFGEGSRLTVL.

The chain carries TRBV29-1 and TRBJ2-7, with D possibly being TRBD1 (5 bases). The V end lost 1 base, the J end lost 4 bases, and 11 bases lay between the germline ends. CDR1 is SQVTM, CDR2 ANQGSEA, per germline. This CDR3 is 13 amino acids long. The CDR3, as DNA: TGCAGCGTTGAAGGGGGCAGGCAATACGAGCAGTACTTC. Translated: CSVEGGRQYEQYF.

The CDR3 DNA is TGTGCCAGCAGCGTAGGGACAGTACAAGAGACCCAGTACTTC. Translating it yields CASSVGTVQETQYF. The rearrangement links TRBV9 to TRBJ2-5, with D maybe TRBD1 (6 bases). The V gene's germline CDR1 is SGDLS and CDR2 YYNGEE. The CDR3 consists of 14 residues. V lost 0 bases to trimming and J lost 2 bases, with 8 bases between them.

This clone was counted between two and nine times. The chain recombines TRBV2 with TRBJ1-5; D perhaps matches TRBD1 (5 bases). The germline V gene has CDR1 SNHLY and CDR2 FYNNEI. This CDR3 region has 13 residues. V gave up 7 bases and J gave up 10 bases, with 17 bases separating them. The CDR3 sequence: CASKEWGRTPQHF. DNA for the CDR3: TGTGCCAGCAAGGAGTGGGGCAGGACACCCCAGCATTTT.

This clone was recorded once. The chain recombines TRBV10-3 with TRBJ1-1; D may be TRBD1 (6 bases). CDR3 size: 11 residues. Trimming took off 6 bases at V and 13 bases at J, with 15 bases between the two ends. Germline V gives CDR1 ENHRY, CDR2 SYGVKD. Here the CDR3 reads CAIRQGHVVFF. As DNA, the CDR3 is TGTGCCATCAGGCAGGGGCATGTGGTTTTCTTT.

Comment on this clone: The same CDR3 can be traced to other DNA sequences in this sample. The chain links TRBV9 to TRBJ1-2; 7 bases fit TRBD1. The CDR3 extends over 14 amino acids. V lost 0 bases, J lost 4 bases, and 3 bases stayed unmatched. Per the germline V gene, CDR1 is SGDLS and CDR2 is YYNGEE. The CDR3 DNA sequence: TGTGCCAGCAGCGTAGGACAGGGAACCTATGGCTACACCTTC. Translating it yields CASSVGQGTYGYTF.

V and J are TRBV19 and TRBJ2-2; the match to TRBD1 covers 7 bases. Unmatched junction bases numbered 1, after V lost 3 bases and J lost 6 bases. The CDR3 loop spans 13 amino acids. Looked up from germline, CDR1 is LNHDA and CDR2 is SQIVND (reference sequence). As DNA, the CDR3 is TGTGCCAGTAGTATCGACAGGGCCGGGGAGCTGTTTTTT. As protein: CASSIDRAGELFF.

The CDR3 DNA follows: TGTGCCAGTAGTATCGGCACAGGGATGATAAGCAATCAGCCCCAGCATTTT. This translates into CASSIGTGMISNQPQHF. The chain carries TRBV19 and TRBJ1-5; a weak D match, TRBD1 (6 bases). Trimming left V 3 bases short and J 1 base short, with 16 bases between. CDR3 size: 17 residues. From germline, CDR1 is LNHDA and CDR2 SQIVND (reference sequence).

The rearrangement joins TRBV11-2 to TRBJ2-7; no reliable D call. The V end was cut by 1 base, the J end by 8 bases, with 6 bases between. The length of the CDR3 is 11 residues. Germline V gene data show CDR1 as SGHAT and CDR2 as FQNNGV. The CDR3 here is CASSLAGQQYF. DNA of the CDR3: TGTGCCAGCAGCTTAGCGGGTCAGCAGTACTTC.

The V call is TRBV9, the J call TRBJ1-1, with a tentative D call TRBD1 (6 bases). Per germline, CDR1 SGDLS and CDR2 YYNGEE. This CDR3 comprises 16 residues. Trimming left V 4 bases short and J 7 bases short, with 23 bases between. The CDR3 bases are TGTGCCAGCAGCCTAACGACAGGTGGGGATCGAAATGAAGCTTTCTTT. This codes for CASSLTTGGDRNEAFF.

The rearrangement links TRBV12-1 to TRBJ1-2; the table's D gene call, TRBD1, was not cross checked with the DNA. TRBV12-1 is shown as a pseudogene. This CDR3 is built from 15 residues. CDR3: CASSYHREIDYGYTF. DNA for the CDR3: TGTGCCAGCAGCTACCACAGGGAAATCGACTATGGCTACACCTTC.

This chain joins TRBV3-1 (or the pseudogene TRBV3-2) and TRBJ2-7; 9 nucleotides align to TRBD2. The junction had 13 bases not matched to a gene; V was cut back by 5 bases and J by 5 bases. CDR1 and CDR2 (germline): LGHDT, YNNKEL (reference sequence). This CDR3 is 16 amino acids long. The CDR3 is CASSNQGQAGGDEQYF. DNA of the CDR3: TGTGCCAGCAGCAACCAAGGTCAAGCGGGGGGAGACGAGCAGTACTTC.

This clone was found once. The chain carries TRBV6-2 or TRBV6-3 and TRBJ2-1; TRBD2 matches at 9 bases. This CDR3 is 13 amino acids long. J gave up 14 bases and V 2 bases, and 7 bases lay outside the gene matches. CDR1 MNHEY and CDR2 SVGEGT come from the germline V gene. CDR3: CASSYGGRAMEFF. The CDR3, as DNA: TGTGCCAGCAGTTACGGCGGGAGGGCCATGGAGTTCTTC.

The chain carries TRBV6-2 or TRBV6-3 and TRBJ2-2, with D tentatively TRBD2 (6 bases). The V end lost 9 bases, the J end lost 6 bases, and 20 bases lay between the germline ends. The V gene's germline CDR1 is MNHEY and CDR2 SVGEGT. This CDR3 region has 15 residues. The CDR3 sequence is CASSRENPSAGELFF. CDR3 bases: TGTGCCAGTAGTCGGGAGAACCCAAGTGCCGGGGAGCTGTTTTTT.

This clone appeared once. The gene calls are TRBV5-5 and TRBJ2-7; perhaps TRBD1 as D (5 bases). V was pared by 0 bases and J by 3 bases, with 13 bases between. Germline CDR1 reads SGHKS; CDR2 reads YYEKEE (reference sequence). The CDR3 is 15 amino acids. The CDR3 DNA reads TGTGCCAGCAGCTTGGAAGGGGCAGGGATCTACGAGCAGTACTTC. Its protein product is CASSLEGAGIYEQYF.

This clone has only one observation. CDR3 DNA sequence: TGTGCCAGCAGCTCCGAGCGTATCGGCTCCTCCTACGAGCAGTACTTC. This translates into CASSSERIGSSYEQYF. The V call is TRBV5-8, the J call TRBJ2-7; D is uncertain. With 3 bases removed from V and 0 bases from J, the gap between germline ends came to 16 bases. The length of the CDR3 is 16 residues. The germline gives CDR1 SGHTS, CDR2 YDEGEE.

This chain uses TRBV18 with TRBJ1-1; 9 bases match TRBD1. The trim removed 4 bases at V and 0 bases at J, leaving 9 bases unmatched. This CDR3 region has 17 residues. Germline values: CDR1 KGHSH, CDR2 LQKENI. As DNA, the CDR3 is TGTGCCAGCTCACTGCAACAGGGGGCCGGGATGAACACTGAAGCTTTCTTT. Its protein product is CASSLQQGAGMNTEAFF.

This rearrangement joins TRBV3-1 (or the pseudogene TRBV3-2) to TRBJ1-2; possible D gene TRBD1, 5 bases. V lost 1 base to trimming and J lost 2 bases, with 8 bases between them. CDR3 length: 14 residues. Germline assignment: CDR1 LGHDT and CDR2 YNNKEL (reference sequence). The CDR3 DNA follows: TGTGCCAGCAGCCAAGCGACAGACAACTATGGCTACACCTTC. It yields the protein CASSQATDNYGYTF.